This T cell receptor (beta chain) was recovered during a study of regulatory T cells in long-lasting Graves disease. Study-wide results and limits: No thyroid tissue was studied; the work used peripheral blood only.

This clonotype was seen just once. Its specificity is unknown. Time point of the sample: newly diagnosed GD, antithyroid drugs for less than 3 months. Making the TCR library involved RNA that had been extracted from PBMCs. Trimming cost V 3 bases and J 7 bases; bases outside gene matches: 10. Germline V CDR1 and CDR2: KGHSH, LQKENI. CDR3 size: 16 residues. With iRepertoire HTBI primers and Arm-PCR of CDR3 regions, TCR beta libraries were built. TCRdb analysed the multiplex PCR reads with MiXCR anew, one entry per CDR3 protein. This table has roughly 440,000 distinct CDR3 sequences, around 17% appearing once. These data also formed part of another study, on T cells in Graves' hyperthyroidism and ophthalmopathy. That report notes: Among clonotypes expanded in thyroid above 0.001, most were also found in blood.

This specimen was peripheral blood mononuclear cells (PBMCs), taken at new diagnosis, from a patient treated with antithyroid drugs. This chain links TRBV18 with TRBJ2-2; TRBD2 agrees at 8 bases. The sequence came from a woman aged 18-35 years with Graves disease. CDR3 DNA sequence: TGTGCCAGCTCACCGGACGGGAGGGCCGGAGGCGGGGAGCTGTTTTTT. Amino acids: CASSPDGRAGGGELFF.